Below are 8 T cell receptor beta chains sequenced from a single sample in a study of PD-1 blockade in classical Hodgkin lymphoma. This table comes from immunoSEQ multiplex PCR, and its TCRdb copy is limited to in-frame clones, with some not included. The sample carries roughly 20,000 clones, roughly 84% recorded once. Time point of the sample: cycle 4 day 1 (C4D1), after 6 weeks of nivolumab. After autologous stem cell transplantation all patients relapsed, and prior brentuximab vedotin exposure differed between cohorts. Magnetic negative selection was used to purify CD8+ T cells from thawed PBMCs. The sequenced sample was CD8+ T cells from blood, obtained before the fourth cycle of nivolumab. These TCRs come from a human donor with classical Hodgkin lymphoma.

CDR3 nucleotide sequence: TGTGCCAGCAGCTTAGTAGCCAGGGGCGGGGATGGCTACACCTTC. Translation gives CASSLVARGGDGYTF. The chain uses TRBV7-9 and TRBJ1-2; D may be TRBD1 (6 bases). Germline V lookup: CDR1 SEHNR, CDR2 FQNEAQ (reference sequence). V lost 1 base and J lost 6, with 15 bases in between. The CDR3 totals 15 residues.

This rearrangement joins TRBV9 to TRBJ2-5; D could derive from TRBD1 or TRBD2 (6 bases each). Germline lookup yields CDR1 SGDLS and CDR2 YYNGEE. The V end lost 0 bases, the J end lost 5 bases, and 14 bases lay between the germline ends. The CDR3 runs 15 residues. CDR3 sequence: CASSVARGPGETQYF. For the CDR3, the DNA is TGTGCCAGCAGCGTAGCCCGGGGGCCGGGGGAGACCCAGTACTTC.

This clone was seen only a few times. DNA for the CDR3: TGTGCCAGCAGTTATAGGCAGGGCAAAATCCACGAGCAGTACTTC. The encoded protein is CASSYRQGKIHEQYF. The gene calls are TRBV6-6 and TRBJ2-7, with a weak D call TRBD1 (5 bases). This CDR3 has 15 amino acids. Per the germline V gene, CDR1 is MNHNY and CDR2 is SVGAGI (reference sequence). Trimming removed 3 bases at V and 5 bases at J, with 17 bases between.

This chain uses TRBV28 with TRBJ2-3; 10 bases are shared with TRBD2. The CDR3 contains 15 residues. Germline V gives CDR1 MDHEN, CDR2 SYDVKM. V gave up 4 bases and J gave up 1 base; unmatched junction bases: 2. The CDR3 sequence is CASSSGTSGTDTQYF. DNA for the CDR3: TGTGCCAGCAGTTCCGGGACTAGCGGCACAGATACGCAGTATTTT.

The chain is built from TRBV6-1 and TRBJ1-1; possibly TRBD1 for D (6 bases). Per germline, CDR1 MNHNS and CDR2 SASEGT. Deletions cut 1 base from V and 0 bases from J, with 15 bases between. The CDR3 is 17 amino acids. The CDR3 DNA is TGTGCCAGCAGTGAAGGGAGTACAGGGCTTTTGAACACTGAAGCTTTCTTT. It translates to CASSEGSTGLLNTEAFF.

This clone was found a few times. The chain employs TRBV15 and TRBJ1-6, with 11 bases fitting TRBD1. CDR3 size: 17 residues. Germline assignment: CDR1 LNHNV and CDR2 YYDKDF (reference sequence). Trimming cost V 0 bases and J 12 bases; bases outside gene matches: 10. CDR3 in DNA: TGTGCCACCAGCAGAGATATCGGAGGACAGGGGGCCATACCCCTCCACTTT. It specifies CATSRDIGGQGAIPLHF.

This clone occurred a few times. The chain combines TRBV29-1 with TRBJ1-1; TRBD1 matches 7 bases. Germline V gives CDR1 SQVTM, CDR2 ANQGSEA. The junction had 4 bases not matched to a gene; V was cut back by 6 bases and J by 3 bases. The CDR3 is 12 amino acids. CDR3 nucleotide sequence: TGCAGCGTGGACACAGGGGACACTGAAGCTTTCTTT. Amino acids: CSVDTGDTEAFF.

This clone was picked up a small number of times. V is TRBV14 and J is TRBJ1-3; D gene ambiguous. The CDR3 has 14 residues. The germline V and J ends were trimmed by 4 bases and 0 bases, with 7 bases remaining between them. CDR1 is SGHDN and CDR2 is FVKESK in the germline V gene. The CDR3 nucleotides are TGTGCCAGCAGCCGGAGGAACTCTGGAAACACCATATATTTT. It encodes CASSRRNSGNTIYF.